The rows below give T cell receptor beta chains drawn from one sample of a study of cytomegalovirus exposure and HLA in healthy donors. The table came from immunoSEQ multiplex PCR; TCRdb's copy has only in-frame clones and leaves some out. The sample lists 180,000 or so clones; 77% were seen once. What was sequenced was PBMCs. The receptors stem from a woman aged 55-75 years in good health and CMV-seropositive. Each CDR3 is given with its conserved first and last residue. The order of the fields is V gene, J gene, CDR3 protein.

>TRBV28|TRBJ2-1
CASSLWTSGSWNEQFF
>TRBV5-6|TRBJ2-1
CASSRPTGGTYNEQFF
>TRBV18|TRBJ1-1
CASLPDRAMTEAFF
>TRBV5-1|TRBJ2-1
CASSLEAGGPYEQFF
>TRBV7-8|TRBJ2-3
CASSPLSSLSTDTQYF
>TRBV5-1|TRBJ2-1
CASSPSGNEQFF
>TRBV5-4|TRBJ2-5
CASSSAQREETQYF
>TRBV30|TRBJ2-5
CAWSALPGGGTQYF
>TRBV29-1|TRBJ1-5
CSVRDGGSNQPQHF
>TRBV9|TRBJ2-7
CASSVGGGAPKYF